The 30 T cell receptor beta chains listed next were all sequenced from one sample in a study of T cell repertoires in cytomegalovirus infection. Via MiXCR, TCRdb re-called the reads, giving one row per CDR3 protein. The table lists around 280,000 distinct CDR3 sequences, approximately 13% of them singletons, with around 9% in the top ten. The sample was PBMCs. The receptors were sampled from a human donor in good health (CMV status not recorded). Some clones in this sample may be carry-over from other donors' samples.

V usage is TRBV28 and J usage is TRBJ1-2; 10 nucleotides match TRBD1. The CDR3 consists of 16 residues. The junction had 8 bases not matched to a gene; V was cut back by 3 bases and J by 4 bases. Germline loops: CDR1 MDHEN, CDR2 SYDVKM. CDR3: CASSFLTGGEIYGYTF. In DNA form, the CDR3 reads TGTGCCAGCAGTTTTCTGACAGGGGGCGAGATCTATGGCTACACCTTC.

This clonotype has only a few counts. DNA of the CDR3: TGTGCCAGCAGCTCCAGCCTCCGACAGGGGGCGCCGGAAAATGAGCAGTTCTTC. This sequence encodes CASSSSLRQGAPENEQFF. The chain joins TRBV7-9 to TRBJ2-1, with 10 positions matching TRBD1. The CDR3 consists of 18 residues. Unmatched junction bases numbered 16, after V lost 4 bases and J lost 7 bases. CDR1 is SEHNR, CDR2 FQNEAQ, per germline (reference sequence).

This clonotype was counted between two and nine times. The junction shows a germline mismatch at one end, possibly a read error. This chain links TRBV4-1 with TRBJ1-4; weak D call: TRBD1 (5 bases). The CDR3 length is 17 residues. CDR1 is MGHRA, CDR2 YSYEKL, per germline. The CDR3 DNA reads TGTGCCAGCAGCCAAGAAAGGGGACGTGGAGCTAATGAAAAACTGTTTTTT. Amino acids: CASSQERGRGANEKLFF.

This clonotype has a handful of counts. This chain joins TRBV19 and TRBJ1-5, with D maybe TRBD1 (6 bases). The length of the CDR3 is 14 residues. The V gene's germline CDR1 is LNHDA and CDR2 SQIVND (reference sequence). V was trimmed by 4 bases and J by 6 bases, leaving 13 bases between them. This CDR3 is CASSTTGKGQPQHF. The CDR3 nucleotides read TGTGCCAGTAGTACAACAGGGAAGGGTCAGCCCCAGCATTTT.

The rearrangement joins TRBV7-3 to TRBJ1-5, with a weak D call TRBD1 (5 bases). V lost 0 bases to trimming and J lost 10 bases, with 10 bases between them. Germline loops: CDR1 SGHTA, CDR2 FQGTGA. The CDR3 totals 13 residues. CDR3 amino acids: CASSLTNGQPQHF. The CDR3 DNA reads TGTGCCAGCAGCTTAACGAACGGACAACCCCAGCATTTT. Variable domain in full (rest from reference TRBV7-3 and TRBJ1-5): GAGVSQTPSNKVTEKGKYVELRCDPISGHTALYWYRQSLGQGPEFLIYFQGTGAADDSGLPNDRFFAVRPEGSVSTLKIQRTERGDSAVYLCASSLTNGQPQHFGDGTRLSIL.

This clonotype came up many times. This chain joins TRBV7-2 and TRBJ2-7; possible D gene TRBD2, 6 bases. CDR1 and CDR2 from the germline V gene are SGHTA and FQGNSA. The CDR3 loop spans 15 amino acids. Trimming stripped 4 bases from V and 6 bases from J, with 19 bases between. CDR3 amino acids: CASSSRGTPSGEQYF. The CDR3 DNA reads TGTGCCAGCAGCTCCCGAGGGACTCCGTCGGGCGAGCAGTACTTC. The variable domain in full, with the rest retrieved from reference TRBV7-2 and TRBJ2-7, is GAGVSQSPSNKVTEKGKDVELRCDPISGHTALYWYRQSLGQGLEFLIYFQGNSAPDKSGLPSDRFSAERTGGSVSTLTIQRTQQEDSAVYLCASSSRGTPSGEQYFGPGTRLTVT.

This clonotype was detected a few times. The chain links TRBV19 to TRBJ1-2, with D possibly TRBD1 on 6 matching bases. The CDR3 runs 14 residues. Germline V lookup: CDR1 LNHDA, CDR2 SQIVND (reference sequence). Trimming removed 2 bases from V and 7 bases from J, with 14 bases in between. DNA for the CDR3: TGTGCCAGTAGTATACAGGGGCTCGCGAGTGGCTACACCTTC. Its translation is CASSIQGLASGYTF. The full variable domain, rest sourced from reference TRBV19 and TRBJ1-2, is DGGITQSPKYLFRKEGQNVTLSCEQNLNHDAMYWYRQDPGQGLRLIYYSQIVNDFQKGDIAEGYSVSREKKESFPLTVTSAQKNPTAFYLCASSIQGLASGYTFGSGTRLTVV.

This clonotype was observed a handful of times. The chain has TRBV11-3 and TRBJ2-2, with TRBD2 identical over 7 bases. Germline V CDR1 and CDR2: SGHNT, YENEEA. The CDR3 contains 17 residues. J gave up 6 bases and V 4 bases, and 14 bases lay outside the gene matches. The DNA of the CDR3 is TGTGCCAGCAGCTCCAGAGGCCTTGGCGGGAGTCCCGGGGAGCTGTTTTTT. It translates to CASSSRGLGGSPGELFF.

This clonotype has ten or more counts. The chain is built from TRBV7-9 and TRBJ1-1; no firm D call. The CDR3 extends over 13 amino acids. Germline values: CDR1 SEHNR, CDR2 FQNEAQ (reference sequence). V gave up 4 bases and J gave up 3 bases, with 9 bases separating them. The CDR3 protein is CASSWESYTEAFF. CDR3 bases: TGTGCCAGCAGCTGGGAGAGTTACACTGAAGCTTTCTTT.

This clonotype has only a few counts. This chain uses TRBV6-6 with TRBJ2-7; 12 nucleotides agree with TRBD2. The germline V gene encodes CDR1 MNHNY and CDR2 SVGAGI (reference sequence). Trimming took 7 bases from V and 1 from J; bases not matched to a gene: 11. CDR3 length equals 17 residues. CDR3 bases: TGTGCCAGCACGCGGATACCAGGGACTAGCGGGTCCTACGAGCAGTACTTC. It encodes CASTRIPGTSGSYEQYF.

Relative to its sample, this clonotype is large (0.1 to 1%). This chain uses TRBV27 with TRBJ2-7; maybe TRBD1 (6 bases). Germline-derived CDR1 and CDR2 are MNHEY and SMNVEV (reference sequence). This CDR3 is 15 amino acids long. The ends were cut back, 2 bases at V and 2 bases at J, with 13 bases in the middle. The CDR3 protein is CASSLGTPDPYEQYF. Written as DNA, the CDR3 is TGTGCCAGCAGTTTAGGGACACCAGATCCCTACGAGCAGTACTTC.

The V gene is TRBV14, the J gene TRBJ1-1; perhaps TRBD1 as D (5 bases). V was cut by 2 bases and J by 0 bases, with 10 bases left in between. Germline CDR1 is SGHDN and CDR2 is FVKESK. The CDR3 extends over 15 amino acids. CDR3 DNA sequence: TGTGCCAGCAGCCAATTTGGGGGGATGAACACTGAAGCTTTCTTT. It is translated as CASSQFGGMNTEAFF.

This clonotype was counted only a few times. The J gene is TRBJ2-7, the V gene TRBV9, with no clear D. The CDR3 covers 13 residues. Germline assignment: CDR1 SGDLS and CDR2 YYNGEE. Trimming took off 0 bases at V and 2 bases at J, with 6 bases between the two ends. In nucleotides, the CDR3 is TGTGCCAGCAGCGTAGACACCACCTACGAGCAGTACTTC. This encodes CASSVDTTYEQYF.

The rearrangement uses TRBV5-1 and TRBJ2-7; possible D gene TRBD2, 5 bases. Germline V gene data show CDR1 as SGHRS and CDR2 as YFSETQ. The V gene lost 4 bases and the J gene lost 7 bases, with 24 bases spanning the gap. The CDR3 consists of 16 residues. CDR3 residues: CASSPGLEWGIWEQYF. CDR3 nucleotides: TGCGCCAGCAGCCCCGGACTTGAGTGGGGAATATGGGAGCAGTACTTC.

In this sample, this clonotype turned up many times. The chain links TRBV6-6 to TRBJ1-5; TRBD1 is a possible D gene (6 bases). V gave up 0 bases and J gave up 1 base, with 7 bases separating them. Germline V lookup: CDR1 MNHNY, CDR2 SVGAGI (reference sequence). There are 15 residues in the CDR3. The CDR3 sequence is CASSYSTGSNQPQHF. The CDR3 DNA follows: TGTGCCAGCAGTTACTCGACAGGAAGCAATCAGCCCCAGCATTTT.

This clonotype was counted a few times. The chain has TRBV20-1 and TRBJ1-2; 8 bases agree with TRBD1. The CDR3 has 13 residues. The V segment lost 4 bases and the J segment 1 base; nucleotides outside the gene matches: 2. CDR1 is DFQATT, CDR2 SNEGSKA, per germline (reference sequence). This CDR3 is CSATRGLNYGYTF. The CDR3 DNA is TGCAGTGCTACCAGGGGGCTTAACTATGGCTACACCTTC.

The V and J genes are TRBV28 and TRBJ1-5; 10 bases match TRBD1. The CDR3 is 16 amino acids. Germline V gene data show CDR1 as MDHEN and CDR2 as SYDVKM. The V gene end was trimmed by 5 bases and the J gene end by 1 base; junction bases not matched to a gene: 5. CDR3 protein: CASSVRDRGSNQPQHF. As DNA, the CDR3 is TGTGCCAGCAGTGTGAGGGACAGGGGCAGCAATCAGCCCCAGCATTTT.

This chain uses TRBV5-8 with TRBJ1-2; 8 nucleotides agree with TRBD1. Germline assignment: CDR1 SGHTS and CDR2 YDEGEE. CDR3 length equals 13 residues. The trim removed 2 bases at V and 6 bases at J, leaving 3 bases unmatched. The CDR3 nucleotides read TGTGCCAGCAGCTTCGGACAGGGAGATGGCTACACCTTC. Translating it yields CASSFGQGDGYTF.

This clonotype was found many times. As DNA, the CDR3 is TGTGCCAGCAGCCCCTATAGCGGGACTAACAATGAGCAGTTCTTC. Its translation: CASSPYSGTNNEQFF. The genes are TRBV7-2 and TRBJ2-1; 8 nucleotides match TRBD2. The ends lost 5 bases at V and 5 bases at J; junction bases unmatched: 8. CDR3 length equals 15 residues. The germline CDR1 and CDR2 sequences are SGHTA and FQGNSA.

CDR3 coding DNA: TGTGCCAGCAGTTACAGGGAAGAAGAGACCCAGTACTTC. This gives the protein CASSYREEETQYF. This rearrangement joins TRBV6-2 or TRBV6-3 to TRBJ2-5; D not certain. V lost 2 bases and J lost 3, with 7 bases in between. This CDR3 comprises 13 residues. Germline CDR1 and CDR2: MNHEY and SVGEGT.

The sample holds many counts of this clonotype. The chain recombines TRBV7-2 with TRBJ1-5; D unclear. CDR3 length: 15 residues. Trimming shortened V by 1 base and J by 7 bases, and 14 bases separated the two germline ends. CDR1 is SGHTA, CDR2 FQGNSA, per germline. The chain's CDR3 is CASSLVGGEGQPQHF. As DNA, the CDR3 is TGTGCCAGCAGCTTAGTCGGCGGTGAAGGACAGCCCCAGCATTTT.

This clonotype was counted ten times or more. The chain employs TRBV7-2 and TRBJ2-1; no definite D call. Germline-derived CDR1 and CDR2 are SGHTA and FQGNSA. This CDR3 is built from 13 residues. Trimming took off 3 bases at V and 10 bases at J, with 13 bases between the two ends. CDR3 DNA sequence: TGTGCCAGCAGCTTCCGTGATCGACGGGAGCAGTTCTTC. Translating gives CASSFRDRREQFF.

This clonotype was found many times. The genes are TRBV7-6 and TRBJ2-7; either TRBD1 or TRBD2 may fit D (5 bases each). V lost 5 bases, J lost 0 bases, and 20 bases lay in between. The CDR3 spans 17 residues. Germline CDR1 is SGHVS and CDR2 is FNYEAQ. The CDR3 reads CASSAGTGTDSSYEQYF. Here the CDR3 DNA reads TGTGCCAGCAGCGCGGGCACCGGGACCGATAGCTCCTACGAGCAGTACTTC.

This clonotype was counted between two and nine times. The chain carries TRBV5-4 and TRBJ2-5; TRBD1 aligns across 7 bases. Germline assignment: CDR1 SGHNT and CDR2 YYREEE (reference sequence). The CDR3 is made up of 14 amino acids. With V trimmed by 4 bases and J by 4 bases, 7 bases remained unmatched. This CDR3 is CASSEMGQLETQYF. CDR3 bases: TGTGCCAGCAGCGAGATGGGACAGCTAGAGACCCAGTACTTC.

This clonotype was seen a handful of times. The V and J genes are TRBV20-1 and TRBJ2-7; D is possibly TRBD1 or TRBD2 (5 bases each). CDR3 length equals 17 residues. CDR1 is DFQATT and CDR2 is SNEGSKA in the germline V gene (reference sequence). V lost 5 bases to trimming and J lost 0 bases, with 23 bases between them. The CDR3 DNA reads TGCAGTGCTTTGGATCTGCCTCTCGGGGCGGCCTCCTACGAGCAGTACTTC. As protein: CSALDLPLGAASYEQYF.

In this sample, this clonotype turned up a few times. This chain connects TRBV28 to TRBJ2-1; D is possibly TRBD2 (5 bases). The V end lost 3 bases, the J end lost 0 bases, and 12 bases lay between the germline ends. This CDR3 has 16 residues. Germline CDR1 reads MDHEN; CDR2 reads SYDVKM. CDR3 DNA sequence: TGTGCCAGCAGTTTTTTCATTGGGAGCTCCTACAATGAGCAGTTCTTC. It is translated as CASSFFIGSSYNEQFF.

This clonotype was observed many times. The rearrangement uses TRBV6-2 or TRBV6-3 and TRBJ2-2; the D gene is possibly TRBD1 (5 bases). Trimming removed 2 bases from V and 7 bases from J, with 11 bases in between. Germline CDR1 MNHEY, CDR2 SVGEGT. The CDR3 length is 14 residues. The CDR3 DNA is TGTGCCAGCAGTTACATAGGGGTCGGCGGGGAGCTGTTTTTT. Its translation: CASSYIGVGGELFF.

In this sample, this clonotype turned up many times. CDR3 in amino acids: CASSPREYNEQFF. In nucleotides, the CDR3 is TGTGCCAGCAGCCCGCGGGAGTACAATGAGCAGTTCTTC. This chain uses TRBV7-2 with TRBJ2-1, with 7 bases that match TRBD2. Germline CDR1 is SGHTA and CDR2 is FQGNSA. The V segment lost 5 bases and the J segment 4 bases; nucleotides outside the gene matches: 2. CDR3 length: 13 residues.

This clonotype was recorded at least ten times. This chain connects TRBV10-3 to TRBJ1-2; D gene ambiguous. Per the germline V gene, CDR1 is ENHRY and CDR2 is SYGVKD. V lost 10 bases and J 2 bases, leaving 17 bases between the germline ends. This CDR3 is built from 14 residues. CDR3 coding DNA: TGTGCCACCCACGAGGGAGGGAGGAACTATGGCTACACCTTC. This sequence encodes CATHEGGRNYGYTF.

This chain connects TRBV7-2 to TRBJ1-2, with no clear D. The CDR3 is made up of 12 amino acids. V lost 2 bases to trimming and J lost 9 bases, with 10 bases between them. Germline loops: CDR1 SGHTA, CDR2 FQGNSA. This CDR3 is CASSLFPASYTF. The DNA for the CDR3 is TGTGCCAGCAGCTTATTTCCGGCGAGCTACACCTTC.